Described below is a single T cell receptor (beta chain) sequence and its context. The target antigen is unknown. The data were obtained in a study of long-term antiretroviral therapy in people with HIV. Study details: It was about a decade after the earliest samples that the 2015 immediate-ART recommendation appeared. Study results and limitations: After ART, diversity increased yet remained lower than transplant donor controls.

Runs used v3.0 of the immunoSEQ assay and were done at survey level. This table comes from immunoSEQ multiplex PCR, and its TCRdb copy is limited to in-frame clones, with some not included. The sample has 25,000 to 30,000 clones; nearly 95% are singletons. The sample here was unsorted PBMCs, taken around 6.3 years after starting antiretroviral therapy. The receptor's source is a middle-aged woman with HIV.

This CDR3 reads CAWSSTDRVNSPLHF. Written as DNA, the CDR3 is TGTGCCTGGAGTTCTACGGACAGGGTAAATTCACCCCTCCACTTT. This chain uses TRBV30 with TRBJ1-6; 8 bases map to TRBD1. The V segment lost 2 bases and the J segment 7 bases; nucleotides outside the gene matches: 7. This CDR3 region has 15 residues. Germline loops: CDR1 GTSNPN, CDR2 SVGIG (reference sequence).